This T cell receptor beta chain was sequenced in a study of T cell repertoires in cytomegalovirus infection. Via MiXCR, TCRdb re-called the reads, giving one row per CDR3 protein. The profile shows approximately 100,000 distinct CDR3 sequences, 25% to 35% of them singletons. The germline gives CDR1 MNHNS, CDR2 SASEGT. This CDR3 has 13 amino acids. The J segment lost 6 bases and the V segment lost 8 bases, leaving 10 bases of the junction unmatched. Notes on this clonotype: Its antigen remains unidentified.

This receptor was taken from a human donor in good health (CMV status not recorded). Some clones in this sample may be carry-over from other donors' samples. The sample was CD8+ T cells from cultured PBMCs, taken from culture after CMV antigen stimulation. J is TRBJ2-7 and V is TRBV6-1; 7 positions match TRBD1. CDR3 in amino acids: CASGPRGMVEQYF. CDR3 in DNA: TGTGCCAGCGGCCCCAGGGGGATGGTCGAGCAGTACTTC.